This T cell receptor (beta chain) is drawn from a study of identifying expanded T cells in peripheral blood. General study points: Variance in clone template counts between roughly two-week samples significantly increased with total template count across all healthy donors. Technical replicates showed roughly 1.2 changed clones; around two weeks roughly 15; four weeks 19.

During the collection period, no donor immune events like infections were recorded. Concerning this clone itself: Its target is unknown.

Data came from immunoSEQ multiplex PCR; TCRdb stores just in-frame clones and leaves some out. In the table there are 90,000 to 95,000 clones, roughly 88% of which are singletons. The sequence was obtained from a person aged 18 to 75 in good health. The sequencing input was blood.

CDR3 sequence (DNA): TGTGCCAGTAAGGACAGGTGGGTCACTGAAGCTTTCTTT. Amino acid sequence: CASKDRWVTEAFF. The chain uses TRBV19 and TRBJ1-1, with 7 positions matching TRBD1. This CDR3 region has 13 residues. Germline CDR1 LNHDA, CDR2 SQIVND (reference sequence). J lost 4 bases, V lost 7 bases, and 6 bases had no gene match. The full variable domain, completed using reference TRBV19 and TRBJ1-1, is DGGITQSPKYLFRKEGQNVTLSCEQNLNHDAMYWYRQDPGQGLRLIYYSQIVNDFQKGDIAEGYSVSREKKESFPLTVTSAQKNPTAFYLCASKDRWVTEAFFGQGTRLTVV.